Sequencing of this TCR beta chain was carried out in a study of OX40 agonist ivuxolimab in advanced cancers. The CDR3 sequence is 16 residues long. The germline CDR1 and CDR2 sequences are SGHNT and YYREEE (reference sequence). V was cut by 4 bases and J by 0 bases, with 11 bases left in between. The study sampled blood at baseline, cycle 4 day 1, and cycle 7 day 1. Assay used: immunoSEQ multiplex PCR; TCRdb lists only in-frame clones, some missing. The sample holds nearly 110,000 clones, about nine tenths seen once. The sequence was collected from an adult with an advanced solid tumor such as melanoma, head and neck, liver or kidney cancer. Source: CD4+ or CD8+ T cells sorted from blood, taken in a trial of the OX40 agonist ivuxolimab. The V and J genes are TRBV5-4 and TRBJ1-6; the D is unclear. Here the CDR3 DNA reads TGTGCCAGCAGCAGTTGGGGAAGCTCCTATAATTCACCCCTCCACTTT. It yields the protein CASSSWGSSYNSPLHF.